A selection of T cell receptor beta chains follows, all from one sample in a study of early T cells in non-severe SARS-CoV-2 infection. TCRdb re-analysed the 5' RACE reads in MiXCR, keeping a single row per CDR3 protein. The table includes about 80,000 distinct CDR3 sequences, 12% detected once. The specimen comprised whole blood, sampled at baseline. These receptors were taken from an adult who was a healthcare worker with PCR-confirmed SARS-CoV-2 infection or an uninfected control (not recorded which). The donor label of this sample is uncertain. CDR3s include the opening cysteine and the closing phenylalanine or tryptophan. Fields, in order: clone size, V gene, J gene, D gene, CDR3 protein, CDR3 DNA. A D gene is named only where the DNA matches it firmly. Clone size is given for some rows only: seen once, a few or many times, or a class if the clone is expanded.

few	TRBV11-2	TRBJ2-4	TRBD1	CASSSRPGQGLAKNIQYF	TGTGCCAGCAGCTCCCGTCCCGGACAGGGCCTAGCCAAAAACATTCAGTACTTC
many	TRBV5-5	TRBJ2-2	.	CASSHPTLYTGELFF	TGTGCCAGCAGCCACCCAACTTTATACACCGGGGAGCTGTTTTTT
few	TRBV6-6	TRBJ2-5	.	CASSSKFERLRETQYF	TGTGCCAGCAGTTCCAAATTTGAGCGGTTGAGGGAGACCCAGTACTTC
many	TRBV12-3/TRBV12-4	TRBJ2-2	.	CASSFGGELFF	TGTGCCAGCAGTTTTGGCGGGGAGCTGTTTTTT
many	TRBV4-2	TRBJ2-5	.	CASSPRAVQETQYF	TGTGCCAGCAGCCCCCGAGCGGTGCAAGAGACCCAGTACTTC
few	TRBV9	TRBJ2-2	.	CASSVSNGELFF	TGTGCCAGCAGCGTTAGTAACGGGGAGCTGTTTTTT
many	TRBV7-6	TRBJ2-7	.	CASSLIQGSSYEQYF	TGTGCCAGCAGCTTAATCCAGGGCAGCTCCTACGAGCAGTACTTC
many	TRBV5-1	TRBJ2-3	.	CASSTPSTDTQYF	TGCGCCAGCAGCACACCTAGCACAGATACGCAGTATTTT
.	TRBV18	TRBJ1-1	.	CASSPTGRAFF	TGTGCCAGCTCCCCGACAGGCAGGGCTTTCTTT
many	TRBV14	TRBJ2-7	.	CASRPTGGLGQYF	TGTGCCAGCAGGCCTACCGGGGGACTCGGGCAGTACTTC
few	TRBV10-1	TRBJ1-1	.	CAVGGTEAFF	TGCGCCGTGGGTGGGACTGAAGCTTTCTTT
.	TRBV20-1	TRBJ1-2	.	CSANPGNYGYTF	TGCAGTGCTAACCCGGGCAACTATGGCTACACCTTC
many	TRBV6-5	TRBJ2-7	TRBD2	CASSIAGGPSEQYF	TGTGCCAGCAGTATAGCGGGAGGGCCCTCCGAGCAGTACTTC
few	TRBV6-5	TRBJ2-7	.	CASRTSLEQYF	TGTGCCAGTCGCACGTCTTTAGAGCAGTACTTC
.	TRBV7-9	TRBJ2-3	.	CASSPHTFNTDTQYF	TGTGCCAGCAGCCCGCACACTTTTAACACAGATACGCAGTATTTT
.	TRBV5-1	TRBJ2-1	.	CASSEDSSGNEQFF	TGCGCCAGCAGCGAGGACTCTTCGGGCAATGAGCAGTTCTTC
.	TRBV5-1	TRBJ2-4	.	CASSTGAKNIQYF	TGCGCCAGCAGCACCGGGGCCAAAAACATTCAGTACTTC
few	TRBV12-3/TRBV12-4	TRBJ2-6	.	CASSYGSLGANVLTF	TGTGCCAGCAGTTACGGGTCATTGGGGGCCAACGTCCTGACTTTC
.	TRBV5-5	TRBJ1-2	.	CASSLAADNYGYTF	TGTGCCAGCAGCTTGGCCGCGGATAACTATGGCTACACCTTC
many	TRBV6-2/TRBV6-3	TRBJ2-1	.	CASSYRQSGNEQFF	TGTGCCAGCAGTTACCGGCAGAGTGGCAATGAGCAGTTCTTC
many	TRBV7-6	TRBJ1-1	TRBD1	CASSLGQAGNTEAFF	TGTGCCAGCAGCTTGGGACAGGCGGGGAACACTGAAGCTTTCTTT
.	TRBV7-3	TRBJ2-5	TRBD2	CASSLAGVGETQYF	TGTGCCAGCAGCTTAGCGGGGGTAGGAGAGACCCAGTACTTC
.	TRBV4-3	TRBJ2-7	TRBD1	CASSQEAFDRAYEQYF	TGCGCCAGCAGCCAAGAAGCCTTCGACAGGGCCTACGAGCAGTACTTC
many	TRBV7-3	TRBJ2-1	.	CASSLLLASYNEQFF	TGTGCCAGCAGCCTCCTGCTGGCCTCCTACAATGAGCAGTTCTTC
.	TRBV29-1	TRBJ2-2	.	CRTGGELFF	TGCCGGACGGGCGGGGAGCTGTTTTTT
few	TRBV7-2	TRBJ1-5	.	CASSLLVGAGQPQHF	TGTGCCAGCAGCTTATTGGTGGGGGCTGGACAGCCCCAGCATTTT